These 15 T cell receptor beta chains share one sample of origin, sequenced in a study of PD-L1 blockade in urothelial cancer. Sequencing was performed with immunoSEQ multiplex PCR; in TCRdb, only in-frame clones are kept and a portion is missing. This table has just under 40,000 clones, approximately 89% appearing once. The time point: pretreatment peripheral blood. Material: PBMCs, obtained around atezolizumab (anti-PD-L1) treatment. These receptors all stem from a woman aged 55-70 years with urothelial cancer.

The chain employs TRBV7-3 and TRBJ1-1; maybe TRBD1 (5 bases). V was trimmed by 5 bases and J by 4 bases, leaving 17 bases between them. The CDR3 is 15 amino acids. Per germline, CDR1 SGHTA and CDR2 FQGTGA. The CDR3, as DNA: TGTGCCAGCAGCCGGGGACTGGGACCGGGCACTGAAGCTTTCTTT. As protein: CASSRGLGPGTEAFF.

The rearrangement uses TRBV7-6 and TRBJ2-5; possibly TRBD2 for D (6 bases). The V end was cut by 5 bases, the J end by 1 base, with 11 bases between. The germline V gene has CDR1 SGHVS and CDR2 FNYEAQ. The CDR3 consists of 14 residues. Here the CDR3 reads CASSKAGGQETQYF. As DNA, the CDR3 is TGTGCCAGCAGCAAGGCCGGGGGCCAAGAGACCCAGTACTTC. The variable domain in full, completed from reference TRBV7-6 and TRBJ2-5, reads GAGVSQSPRYKVTKRGQDVALRCDPISGHVSLYWYRQALGQGPEFLTYFNYEAQQDKSGLPNDRFSAERPEGSISTLTIQRTEQRDSAMYRCASSKAGGQETQYFGPGTRLLVL.

The chain recombines TRBV28 with TRBJ2-1, with no clear D. CDR1 is MDHEN and CDR2 is SYDVKM in the germline V gene. V was trimmed by 5 bases and J by 10 bases, leaving 9 bases between them. The CDR3 contains 11 residues. The CDR3 loop is CASSIAREQFF. CDR3 nucleotide sequence: TGTGCCAGCAGTATAGCTCGAGAGCAGTTCTTC.

The chain is built from TRBV10-3 and TRBJ2-3; the match to TRBD2 covers 11 bases. CDR1 is ENHRY and CDR2 is SYGVKD in the germline V gene. With 2 bases clipped from V and 8 bases from J, the junction kept 6 bases outside the gene matches. The CDR3 contains 15 residues. CDR3 in DNA: TGTGCCATCAGTGAGGGCCTAGCGGGAGGCCTTACGCAGTATTTT. Translating it yields CAISEGLAGGLTQYF.

V usage is TRBV28 and J usage is TRBJ2-7, with a weak D call TRBD1 (5 bases). V dropped 6 bases and J dropped 5 bases, with 17 bases sitting between them. The CDR3 spans 14 residues. Germline CDR1 is MDHEN and CDR2 is SYDVKM. CDR3 bases: TGTGCCAGCAGGACCCCAGCCAGGGTAAACGAGCAGTACTTC. Amino acids: CASRTPARVNEQYF.

The gene calls are TRBV9 and TRBJ2-1; D gene ambiguous. CDR1 and CDR2 (germline): SGDLS, YYNGEE. This CDR3 spans 13 amino acids. V lost 3 bases and J 9 bases, leaving 13 bases between the germline ends. The CDR3 here is CASSAAGASEQFF. The CDR3 nucleotides are TGTGCCAGCAGCGCCGCCGGTGCGAGTGAGCAGTTCTTC.

The V and J genes are TRBV20-1 and TRBJ2-7; perhaps TRBD2 as D (6 bases). Germline V gives CDR1 DFQATT, CDR2 SNEGSKA (reference sequence). The CDR3 sequence is 11 residues long. The germline V and J ends were trimmed by 6 bases and 4 bases, with 10 bases remaining between them. DNA of the CDR3: TGCAGTGCCTCCGCGGGATACGAGCAGTACTTC. This encodes CSASAGYEQYF.

The chain uses TRBV5-1 and TRBJ1-2; possibly TRBD1 for D (5 bases). Germline CDR1 reads SGHRS; CDR2 reads YFSETQ. Trimming left V 0 bases short and J 5 bases short, with 14 bases between. There are 15 residues in the CDR3. The CDR3 DNA sequence: TGCGCCAGCAGCTTGGATACAGGAGTCCTTTATGGCTACACCTTC. Protein: CASSLDTGVLYGYTF.

This rearrangement joins TRBV28 to TRBJ2-3; TRBD2 aligns across 10 bases. Germline CDR1 reads MDHEN; CDR2 reads SYDVKM. The CDR3 is made up of 17 amino acids. Trimming at V came to 1 base and at J to 1 base, leaving 5 bases not matched to a gene. DNA for the CDR3: TGTGCCAGCAGTTTATTAGCGGGGGGTTTGGGCACAGATACGCAGTATTTT. This gives the protein CASSLLAGGLGTDTQYF.

This clone was picked up a small number of times. CDR3 protein: CASRRTDSNQPQHF. The CDR3 DNA is TGTGCCAGCCGACGGACAGATAGCAATCAGCCCCAGCATTTT. The V call is TRBV18, the J call TRBJ1-5; D might be TRBD1 (6 bases). Trimming cost V 8 bases and J 0 bases, with 11 bases left between them. Germline V gene lookup returns CDR1 KGHSH and CDR2 LQKENI. This CDR3 contains 14 residues.

V gene TRBV19 combines with J gene TRBJ2-2, with 9 bases aligning to TRBD2. This CDR3 has 16 residues. CDR1 LNHDA and CDR2 SQIVND come from the germline V gene (reference sequence). J was trimmed by 3 bases and V by 6 bases; bases with no gene match: 8. Here the CDR3 DNA reads TGTGCCAGTAGCAGGGCGGGACTAGCCGACACCGGGGAGCTGTTTTTT. Its protein is CASSRAGLADTGELFF. Using reference TRBV19 and TRBJ2-2 for the parts outside the CDR3, the full variable domain is DGGITQSPKYLFRKEGQNVTLSCEQNLNHDAMYWYRQDPGQGLRLIYYSQIVNDFQKGDIAEGYSVSREKKESFPLTVTSAQKNPTAFYLCASSRAGLADTGELFFGEGSRLTVL.

The rearrangement links TRBV10-3 to TRBJ2-2; 11 bases are shared with TRBD2. In germline, CDR1 is ENHRY, CDR2 SYGVKD. The V and J ends lost 6 bases and 3 bases, in that order; junction bases with no gene match: 12. This CDR3 has 18 amino acids. The CDR3 DNA follows: TGTGCCATCAGCATTCCCGAACTAGCGGGAGCCCACACCGGGGAGCTGTTTTTT. It is translated as CAISIPELAGAHTGELFF.

The CDR3 nucleotides read TGTGCAAGTCGCTTAGTCTTTTCCGGGACTAGCAGCGATCCATCCGTGGGAAATGAGCAGTTCTTC. Amino acids: CASRLVFSGTSSDPSVGNEQFF. The chain has TRBV12-2 and TRBJ2-1; the tabulated D call, TRBD2, remains unverified against the DNA. TRBV12-2 is a known pseudogene. This CDR3 comprises 22 residues.

The rearrangement links TRBV13 to TRBJ2-2; TRBD2 matches at 9 bases. The J segment lost 3 bases and the V segment lost 6 bases, leaving 5 bases of the junction unmatched. The CDR3 is 15 amino acids. Germline V gives CDR1 PRHDT, CDR2 FYEKMQ (reference sequence). The CDR3 bases are TGTGCCAGCAGACCTCGACTAGCGGACACCGGGGAGCTGTTTTTT. It encodes CASRPRLADTGELFF.

This chain joins TRBV19 and TRBJ2-5, with TRBD2 matching 11 bases. This CDR3 spans 15 amino acids. Looked up from germline, CDR1 is LNHDA and CDR2 is SQIVND (reference sequence). V lost 6 bases, J lost 5 bases, and 8 bases stayed unmatched. The CDR3: CASSLSSGRWETQYF. CDR3 nucleotide sequence: TGTGCCAGTAGCCTTTCTAGCGGGAGGTGGGAGACCCAGTACTTC.